A single sample is the source of the 6 T cell receptor beta chains below, sequenced in a study of blood T cell repertoires in COVID-19. This table comes from immunoSEQ multiplex PCR, and its TCRdb copy is limited to in-frame clones, with some not included. The data contain 160,000 or so clones, 75% to 90% of them singletons. Sequencing input: peripheral blood. The receptors were gathered from a woman between 40 and 55 years old with acute or convalescent COVID-19.

This rearrangement joins TRBV24-1 to TRBJ1-1, with TRBD1 matching over 7 bases. The V segment lost 6 bases and the J segment 4 bases; nucleotides outside the gene matches: 4. Germline assignment: CDR1 KGHDR and CDR2 SFDVKD. This CDR3 contains 13 residues. CDR3 loop: CATSRQGSTEAFF. DNA for the CDR3: TGTGCCACCAGTAGACAGGGATCCACTGAAGCTTTCTTT.

The chain is built from TRBV18 and TRBJ2-6; the match to TRBD1 covers 9 bases. Unmatched junction bases numbered 4, after V lost 3 bases and J lost 1 base. CDR3 length equals 17 residues. CDR1 and CDR2 from the germline V gene are KGHSH and LQKENI. The CDR3 loop is CASSPTGGASGANVLTF. DNA for the CDR3: TGTGCCAGCTCACCTACAGGGGGCGCATCTGGGGCCAACGTCCTGACTTTC. Using reference TRBV18 and TRBJ2-6 for the parts outside the CDR3, the full variable domain is NAGVMQNPRHLVRRRGQEARLRCSPMKGHSHVYWYRQLPEEGLKFMVYLQKENIIDESGMPKERFSAEFPKEGPSILRIQQVVRGDSAAYFCASSPTGGASGANVLTFGAGSRLTVL.

This chain joins TRBV10-2 and TRBJ2-7; TRBD1 agrees at 7 bases. CDR3 length equals 17 residues. The germline gives CDR1 WSHSY, CDR2 SAAADI. Unmatched junction bases numbered 13, after V lost 0 bases and J lost 5 bases. CDR3 DNA: TGCGCCAGCAGTGAGTCGACTCGACAGGGCGGTAGGAACGAGCAGTACTTC. Protein product: CASSESTRQGGRNEQYF.

The rearrangement uses TRBV5-4 and TRBJ1-2; D is undetermined. Between the trimmed V and J ends, which lost 3 bases and 8 bases, there was a span of 11 bases. CDR1 is SGHNT, CDR2 YYREEE, per germline (reference sequence). There are 12 residues in the CDR3. The CDR3 sequence: CASSSPSGGYTF. DNA of the CDR3: TGTGCCAGCAGCTCCCCCTCGGGGGGCTACACCTTC.

The rearrangement uses TRBV7-2 and TRBJ1-1, with D possibly being TRBD1 (5 bases). The length of the CDR3 is 15 residues. Germline values: CDR1 SGHTA, CDR2 FQGNSA. V lost 1 base, J lost 4 bases, and 13 bases lay in between. CDR3 DNA sequence: TGTGCCAGCAGCTTAGATGGTGCAGGGTTCACTGAAGCTTTCTTT. Translating it yields CASSLDGAGFTEAFF.

The V gene is TRBV6-1, the J gene TRBJ1-5; TRBD1 matches 9 bases. Germline-derived CDR1 and CDR2 are MNHNS and SASEGT. The CDR3 totals 17 residues. Trimming cost V 2 bases and J 9 bases; bases outside gene matches: 14. CDR3 loop: CASSEIGQGSPPPPQHF. Here the CDR3 DNA reads TGTGCCAGCAGTGAAATTGGACAGGGGTCGCCCCCCCCGCCCCAGCATTTT.